This T cell receptor (beta chain) came from a study of shared clonotypes between healthy human individuals. Each subset's genomic DNA was shared equally among a number of immunoSEQ plates. Method: immunoSEQ multiplex PCR; TCRdb's copy keeps in-frame clones and lacks some. The table has approximately 1,000,000 clones, around 78% seen once. Regarding this clone: Its antigen is still unknown.

V was trimmed by 6 bases and J by 2 bases, leaving 14 bases between them. In germline, CDR1 is SNHLY, CDR2 FYNNEI. The CDR3 has 15 amino acids. Whole-study findings and limits: Researchers found naive subsets generally carried larger estimated richness than memory subsets. What limited the represented genetic and exposure-history diversity was the small number of donors.

V usage is TRBV2 and J usage is TRBJ1-5, with D tentatively TRBD1 (6 bases). Sample: memory CD4+ T cells from PBMCs. Documented subset: CD45RA-negative fraction. The receptor was isolated from a young man in good health. Some clones in this sample may be carry-over from other donors' samples. The CDR3 nucleotides are TGTGCCAGCAGCCCTCCATACAGGGGCAATCAGCCCCAGCATTTT. Residues: CASSPPYRGNQPQHF.